A single TCR beta chain is shown here with its context. The data were obtained in a study of PD-L1 blockade in urothelial cancer. As for the study in general: Males with bladder-origin urothelial cancer constituted about 90% of the roughly 30 patients. Blood analyses occurred 3 weeks (second dose) and 6 weeks post treatment start. Across blood samples, T cells had a median count of 141,255.

This CDR3 spans 13 amino acids. Germline V lookup: CDR1 SQVTM, CDR2 ANQGSEA. V shed 4 bases and J 4 bases; nucleotides not matched to a gene: 7. Synthetic analogs of TCR templates were spiked into every PCR. Produced via immunoSEQ multiplex PCR; TCRdb's table is partial and in-frame only. Of about 73,000 clones in the sample, around 90% were seen once. This chain joins TRBV29-1 and TRBJ2-7; the match to TRBD2 covers 7 bases. The sequence derives from a man aged 60 to 75 with urothelial cancer. The sequenced sample was PBMCs, obtained around atezolizumab (anti-PD-L1) treatment. In DNA, the CDR3 is TGCAGCGTTGGACGGGGGGTCGGGTACGAGCAGTACTTC. Translated: CSVGRGVGYEQYF.